The T cell receptor beta chain described here comes from a study of TIL therapy for anti-PD-1-resistant metastatic lung cancer. The libraries were made with immunoSEQ v3. TCRdb keeps only in-frame clones here, not all; method: immunoSEQ multiplex PCR. The sample includes tens of thousands of clones, roughly 69% of them seen just once. The time point: pre-treatment sample, taken before nivolumab and TIL therapy. Sequencing was performed on blood, taken at baseline. This clonotype was sampled from a person aged 25-79 years with non-small cell lung cancer.

The CDR3 here is CATSTGTGRSRSYEQYF. CDR3 DNA sequence: TGTGCCACCAGCACCGGGACAGGGAGGTCTAGATCCTACGAGCAGTACTTC. This chain links TRBV15 with TRBJ2-7; 9 bases are shared with TRBD1. The CDR3 contains 17 residues. The V segment lost 4 bases and the J segment 1 base; nucleotides outside the gene matches: 11. Looked up from germline, CDR1 is LNHNV and CDR2 is YYDKDF (reference sequence). The full variable domain, in which reference TRBV15 and TRBJ2-7 provide the parts outside the CDR3, is DAMVIQNPRYQVTQFGKPVTLSCSQTLNHNVMYWYQQKSSQAPKLLFHYYDKDFNNEADTPDNFQSRRPNTSFCFLDIRSPGLGDTAMYLCATSTGTGRSRSYEQYFGPGTRLTVT.